The 30 T cell receptor beta chains below all came from one sample that was sequenced in a study of CD8+ T cells in alopecia areata. Sequencing templates came from extracted RNA that was reverse transcribed into cDNA. This table comes from immunoSEQ multiplex PCR, and its TCRdb copy is limited to in-frame clones, with some not included. The sample has 20,000 or so clones, none seen only once; the top ten hold about 32%. Cells that came from pooled cutaneous lymph nodes were sorted using CD4, CD8alpha, NKG2D, NKG2ACE and other markers. The sequenced sample was CD8+ T cells sorted from a lymph node. The source is a C3H/HeJ mouse with alopecia areata. Strain haplotype (MHC): H2-k.

This clone was recorded many times. Mouse gene names and germline throughout. The CDR3 region is CASSDPGLGGTYEQYF. CDR3 bases read: TGTGCCAGCAGTGATCCGGGACTGGGGGGGACCTAT. This sequence joins TRBV13-3 and TRBJ2-7; 13 nucleotides agree with TRBD2. The sequence runs out 4 residues before the end of the CDR3; the remainder is reconstructed from the germline J gene. There are 16 residues in the CDR3. V gave up 1 base and J gave up 2 bases; unmatched junction bases: 3. CDR1 is NNHDY and CDR2 is SYVADS in the germline V gene.

To note about this clone: The gene names given are mouse names. The read falls 4 residues short of the CDR3 end, and the missing part is taken from the germline J gene. The V gene is TRBV13-1, the J gene TRBJ1-1; TRBD1 matches 7 bases. The ends lost 6 bases at V and 4 bases at J; junction bases unmatched: 6. The V gene's germline CDR1 is NSHNY and CDR2 SYGAGN. The CDR3 contains 13 residues. The CDR3: CASKGTEITEVFF. The sequenced CDR3 bases are TGTGCCAGCAAGGGGACAGAAATCACA.

This clone was detected many times. The DNA translation disagrees with the TCRdb protein at residue 12, so the protein in this description comes from the DNA. Here the gene names and germline are mouse. The missing CDR3 end, 3 residues past where the read stops, is filled in from the germline J gene. The rearrangement joins TRBV1 to TRBJ1-3; 9 nucleotides match TRBD1. CDR3 length equals 15 residues. Germline CDR1 reads NSQYPW; CDR2 reads LRSPGD (reference sequence). J lost 4 bases, V lost 3 bases, and 4 bases had no gene match. Incomplete CDR3 DNA: TGCACCTGCAGTGCCAGGGACAGGGCGGGAAATACG. Encoded protein: CTCSARDRAGNT. The whole CDR3 is CTCSARDRAGNTLYF.

Within the sample, this clone is medium-sized. The gene names here belong to mouse. The CDR3 end falls 4 residues outside the read, so it is completed with the germline J gene. V usage is TRBV3 and J usage is TRBJ2-5; D possibly corresponds to TRBD1 (7 bases). CDR1 is SNHLY and CDR2 is FYNGKV in the germline V gene (reference sequence). The CDR3 totals 13 residues. Trimming stripped 6 bases from V and 3 bases from J, with 10 bases between. The DNA read from the CDR3 is TGTGCCAGCAGGGCAGGGGGGCAAGAC. Translating gives CASRAGGQD. The whole CDR3 protein reads CASRAGGQDTQYF. The variable domain in full, with the rest retrieved from reference TRBV3 and TRBJ2-5, is GPKVLQIPSHQIIDMGQMVTLNCDPVSNHLYFYWYKQILGQQMEFLVNFYNGKVMEKSKLFKDQFSVERPDGSYFTLKIQPTALEDSAVYFCASRAGGQDTQYFGPGTRLLVL.

This clone was seen a handful of times. These gene names are mouse names. Read data end 4 residues before the CDR3 end; the end is taken from the germline J gene. The gene calls are TRBV13-2 and TRBJ2-7, with a possible D match to TRBD1 (6 bases). Germline CDR1 reads NNHNN; CDR2 reads SYGAGS (reference sequence). This CDR3 has 14 amino acids. The part of the CDR3 DNA that was read is TGTGCCAGCGGTGAGATGGGACACCCATAT. Translated, it gives CASGEMGHPY. The entire CDR3 protein is CASGEMGHPYEQYF.

Points on this clone: The genes and germline here are from mouse. Read coverage stops 4 residues before the CDR3 terminus; the germline J gene supplies the remainder. The chain recombines TRBV31 with TRBJ1-4, with TRBD1 identical over 9 bases. Germline loops: CDR1 GKSSPN, CDR2 SITVG. The CDR3 covers 15 residues. The CDR3 DNA, read in part, is TGTGCCTGGAGTCTTCGGGACAGGGATGGCGAA. Amino acid sequence: CAWSLRDRDGE. The entire CDR3 reads CAWSLRDRDGERLFF.

This clone was observed a few times. Gene names are mouse gene names. The read terminates 4 residues ahead of where the CDR3 ends, so the germline J gene completes it. The chain uses TRBV16 and TRBJ2-1; 9 bases are a match to TRBD2. Germline CDR1 is SGHSA and CDR2 is FRNQAP. After removal of 3 bases from V and 4 bases from J, the junction contained 4 bases not matched to a gene. The CDR3 contains 15 residues. CDR3 bases read: TGTGCAAGCAGCTTCACCGGGACTGGGTATGCT. It yields the protein CASSFTGTGYA. In full, the CDR3 is CASSFTGTGYAEQFF.

This clone showed up many times. Germline and genes here are mouse. The CDR3 is cut off 4 residues early in the read; its end comes from the germline J gene. The rearrangement uses TRBV13-3 and TRBJ1-4; TRBD1 matches 10 bases. Looked up from germline, CDR1 is NNHDY and CDR2 is SYVADS. This CDR3 spans 16 amino acids. J was trimmed by 4 bases and V by 1 base; bases with no gene match: 4. CDR3 amino acids: CASSDPGQGINERLFF. The CDR3 bases that were read are TGTGCCAGCAGTGATCCGGGACAGGGGATCAACGAA.

This clone was recorded at least ten times. Here the gene names and germline are mouse. The CDR3 end lies 4 residues beyond the end of the read and is filled in from the germline J gene. The chain links TRBV1 to TRBJ2-7, with a possible D match to TRBD1 (5 bases). The CDR3 length is 12 residues. Looked up from germline, CDR1 is NSQYPW and CDR2 is LRSPGD (reference sequence). The CDR3 is CTCSAGQYEQYF. The CDR3 DNA, read in part, is TGCACCTGCAGTGCAGGACAGTAT.

This clone was observed a handful of times. Gene names follow the mouse nomenclature. The CDR3 bases that were read are TGTGCCTGGAGTTGGGGGGGCGCCCCCTAT. Its protein is CAWSWGGAPY. Given in full, the CDR3 is CAWSWGGAPYEQYF. The gene calls are TRBV31 and TRBJ2-7; TRBD2 agrees at 9 bases. Read data end 4 residues before the CDR3 end; the end is taken from the germline J gene. The V gene's germline CDR1 is GKSSPN and CDR2 SITVG. Trimming removed 2 bases from V and 2 bases from J; junction bases left unmatched: 4. CDR3 length equals 14 residues.

This clone was seen only a few times. These gene names are mouse names. The sequenced fragment ends 4 residues before the CDR3 boundary, so the rest is inferred from the germline J gene. The rearrangement joins TRBV14 to TRBJ2-2; 10 bases are shared with TRBD1. The CDR3 is 16 amino acids. Germline CDR1 SGHDT, CDR2 FRDEAV. V was clipped by 4 bases and J by 3 bases; unmatched bases: 6. The CDR3 region is CASSPDRGRDTGQLYF. The sequenced CDR3 bases are TGTGCCAGCAGTCCAGACAGGGGGCGCGACACCGGG.

This clone was seen ten or more times. The genes are named according to mouse. Read sequence stops 4 residues before the CDR3 end, and the germline J gene provides the missing end. The gene calls are TRBV13-3 and TRBJ2-1, with a tentative D call TRBD2 (7 bases). Germline V gene lookup returns CDR1 NNHDY and CDR2 SYVADS. The CDR3 contains 13 residues. V gave up 5 bases and J gave up 6 bases, with 12 bases separating them. CDR3 bases read: TGTGCCAGCAGCCCCGGGGGGCGTGCT. Translating gives CASSPGGRA. The whole CDR3 region reads CASSPGGRAEQFF.

This clone was recorded at least ten times. The genes and germline here are from mouse. From the germline J gene comes the end of the CDR3, since the read stops 4 residues before it. The rearrangement joins TRBV13-3 to TRBJ2-1; 11 nucleotides line up with TRBD2. The J segment lost 3 bases and the V segment lost 5 bases, leaving 4 bases of the junction unmatched. The CDR3 runs 15 residues. Germline V gene sequence: CDR1 NNHDY, CDR2 SYVADS. This chain's CDR3 is CASRGGTGGYAEQFF. CDR3 DNA, as far as it was read: TGTGCCAGCAGGGGGGGGACTGGGGGCTATGCT.

This clone came up many times. The gene names given are mouse names. The read ends 4 residues before the CDR3 terminus; that terminus is restored from the germline J gene. The rearrangement links TRBV19 to TRBJ2-7, with TRBD2 identical over 10 bases. Germline CDR1 FNHDT, CDR2 SITEND (reference sequence). This CDR3 has 15 residues. Trimming cost V 2 bases and J 0 bases; bases outside gene matches: 2. CDR3 bases read: TGTGCCAGCAGTATGGGACTGGGGAGCTCCTAT. Its translation: CASSMGLGSSY. The whole CDR3 reads CASSMGLGSSYEQYF.

This clone was seen many times. Gene names denote mouse genes. The CDR3 extends 4 residues past the end of the read, so its final part is completed from the germline J gene. This chain uses TRBV17 with TRBJ2-1; 8 positions match TRBD2. The CDR3 spans 15 residues. From germline, CDR1 is MNHDT and CDR2 YYDKIL. The sequenced CDR3 bases are TGTGCTAGCAGTAGAGATGCTGGGGGGTGGGCT. This gives the protein CASSRDAGGWA. The CDR3, in full, reads CASSRDAGGWAEQFF.

Many counts were recorded for this clone. The genes are named according to mouse. The CDR3 is cut off 4 residues early in the read; its end comes from the germline J gene. The V call is TRBV13-3, the J call TRBJ2-3; 9 nucleotides align to TRBD2. This CDR3 has 15 amino acids. In germline, CDR1 is NNHDY, CDR2 SYVADS. The ends lost 6 bases at V and 0 bases at J; junction bases unmatched: 5. The DNA read from the CDR3 is TGTGCCAGCAACCGGGACTGGGATAGTGCAGAA. This translates into CASNRDWDSAE. The CDR3 in full is CASNRDWDSAETLYF.

This clone was recorded a few times. These gene names are mouse names. The CDR3 extends 4 residues past the end of the read, so its final part is completed from the germline J gene. The rearrangement uses TRBV1 and TRBJ2-7; 7 nucleotides align to TRBD2. This CDR3 is 15 amino acids long. V was pared by 1 base and J by 0 bases, with 3 bases of the junction left unmatched. Germline values: CDR1 NSQYPW, CDR2 LRSPGD (reference sequence). CDR3 residues: CTCSAGGGVSYEQYF. The CDR3 DNA, read in part, is TGCACCTGCAGTGCAGGCGGGGGGGTCTCCTAT.

This clone was counted between two and nine times. Genes and germline come from the mouse. The read gets to within 4 residues of the CDR3 end, and the germline J gene fills in the rest. The V gene is TRBV1, the J gene TRBJ2-2, with TRBD2 matching 7 bases. Per the germline V gene, CDR1 is NSQYPW and CDR2 is LRSPGD (reference sequence). Trimming cost V 1 base and J 4 bases; bases outside gene matches: 0. The CDR3 totals 14 residues. The CDR3 here is CTCSAGLGTGQLYF. CDR3 bases read: TGCACCTGCAGTGCAGGACTGGGCACCGGG. The entire variable domain, with the rest obtained from reference TRBV1 and TRBJ2-2, is as follows: VTLLEQNPRWRLVPRGQAVNLRCILKNSQYPWMSWYQQDLQKQLQWLFTLRSPGDKEVKSLPGADYLATRVTDTELRLQVANMSQGRTLYCTCSAGLGTGQLYFGEGSKLTVL.

A note on this clone: Gene names refer to mouse genes. Sequencing ends 4 residues short of the CDR3 end; the germline J gene provides the rest. This chain uses TRBV1 with TRBJ2-3, with D perhaps TRBD1 (6 bases). This CDR3 region has 16 residues. CDR1 is NSQYPW and CDR2 is LRSPGD in the germline V gene (reference sequence). V lost 0 bases and J 0 bases, leaving 10 bases between the germline ends. The sequenced CDR3 bases are TGCACCTGCAGTGCAGATCCGGGACATAGTGCAGAA. It specifies CTCSADPGHSAE. The CDR3 in full is CTCSADPGHSAETLYF.

Concerning this clone itself: Gene and germline names: mouse. Coverage ceases 4 residues before the CDR3 finishes, and the germline J gene fills in the end. J is TRBJ2-2 and V is TRBV1; 10 nucleotides agree with TRBD1. V gave up 3 bases and J gave up 4 bases; unmatched junction bases: 5. Germline values: CDR1 NSQYPW, CDR2 LRSPGD (reference sequence). CDR3 length: 16 amino acids. The CDR3 DNA, read in part, is TGCACCTGCAGTGCTGGGGGACAGGGGATCACCGGG. As protein: CTCSAGGQGITG. The entire CDR3 protein reads CTCSAGGQGITGQLYF.

This clone occurred many times. Here the gene names and germline are mouse. The read falls 4 residues short of the CDR3 end, and the missing part is taken from the germline J gene. The rearrangement uses TRBV13-1 and TRBJ1-1, with a tentative D call TRBD1 (6 bases). The V and J ends lost 7 bases and 4 bases respectively, with 14 bases between them. The germline CDR1 and CDR2 sequences are NSHNY and SYGAGN. There are 13 residues in the CDR3. CDR3 protein: CASRGGRGTEVFF. The CDR3 bases that were read are TGTGCCAGCCGCGGGGGGCGCGGCACA.

Ten or more counts support this clone. Mouse names are used for the genes. The sequence runs out 4 residues before the end of the CDR3; the remainder is reconstructed from the germline J gene. The chain carries TRBV13-2 and TRBJ1-1, with no clear D. This CDR3 comprises 12 residues. Germline CDR1 reads NNHNN; CDR2 reads SYGAGS (reference sequence). The CDR3 DNA, read in part, is TGTGCCAGCGGTGATGCAATAGGA. This translates into CASGDAIG. The full CDR3 reads CASGDAIGEVFF.

This clone has more than one count but fewer than ten. Gene and germline names: mouse. Sequencing ends 4 residues short of the CDR3 end; the germline J gene provides the rest. The chain has TRBV14 and TRBJ2-3, with 8 bases lining up with TRBD1. Germline V gene sequence: CDR1 SGHDT, CDR2 FRDEAV. CDR3 length: 14 residues. V lost 2 bases and J lost 1; bases outside the gene matches: 0. Incomplete CDR3 DNA: TGTGCCAGCAGTTTGGGACAGGGTGCAGAA. Translated, it gives CASSLGQGAE. The full CDR3 reads CASSLGQGAETLYF.

This clone was picked up many times. Genes and germline come from the mouse. The read terminates 4 residues before the CDR3 end, so the remaining end is supplied by the germline J gene. The chain joins TRBV1 to TRBJ1-4; TRBD1 is a possible D gene (5 bases). Trimming pared 6 bases from V and 2 bases from J, leaving 10 bases between. Germline V lookup: CDR1 NSQYPW, CDR2 LRSPGD (reference sequence). The CDR3 is made up of 14 amino acids. The CDR3 sequence is CTCRRGDSNERLFF. The sequenced part of the CDR3 DNA is TGCACCTGCAGGCGGGGGGACTCCAACGAA. The whole variable domain, remainder taken from reference TRBV1 and TRBJ1-4, is VTLLEQNPRWRLVPRGQAVNLRCILKNSQYPWMSWYQQDLQKQLQWLFTLRSPGDKEVKSLPGADYLATRVTDTELRLQVANMSQGRTLYCTCRRGDSNERLFFGHGTKLSVL.

In its sample, this clone was seen many times. The protein given in TCRdb and the translation of the DNA differ at residue 11, and the sequence presented here derives from the DNA. Gene names denote mouse genes. The read comes to an end 3 residues before the CDR3 does, leaving the germline J gene to fill in the end. The gene calls are TRBV13-3 and TRBJ1-3; possible D gene TRBD1, 5 bases. Germline CDR1 is NNHDY and CDR2 is SYVADS. CDR3 length: 14 amino acids. V dropped 1 base and J dropped 2 bases, with 7 bases sitting between them. The CDR3 region is CASSDPQAGNTLYF. The sequenced part of the CDR3 DNA is TGTGCCAGCAGTGATCCACAGGCTGGAAATACG.

This clone turned up a few times. Gene names follow the mouse nomenclature. The CDR3 end is not reached by the read, which stops 4 residues before it; the germline J gene fills it in. The sample carries other DNA sequences with the same CDR3. The chain joins TRBV13-3 to TRBJ2-5, with 7 bases fitting TRBD2. The germline V gene encodes CDR1 NNHDY and CDR2 SYVADS. V was clipped by 0 bases and J by 3 bases; unmatched bases: 1. The length of the CDR3 is 14 residues. This chain's CDR3 is CASSDVGGQDTQYF. CDR3 DNA (partial): TGTGCCAGCAGTGATGTTGGGGGGCAAGAC. Combining the CDR3 with reference TRBV13-3 and TRBJ2-5 gives the whole variable domain EAAVTQSPRSKVAVTGGKVTLSCHQTNNHDYMYWYRQDTGHGLRLIHYSYVADSTEKGDIPDGYKASRPSQENFSLILELASLSQTAVYFCASSDVGGQDTQYFGPGTRLLVL.

In the case of this clone: The listed genes are named as in mouse. The read ends 4 residues shy of where the CDR3 ends; the end is completed using the germline J gene. The chain joins TRBV14 to TRBJ2-1; possibly TRBD1 for D (6 bases). The CDR3 loop spans 13 amino acids. The germline V gene encodes CDR1 SGHDT and CDR2 FRDEAV. Trimming shortened V by 1 base and J by 5 bases, and 7 bases separated the two germline ends. The DNA read from the CDR3 is TGTGCCAGCAGTTTCACAGGGAATGCT. It specifies CASSFTGNA. The CDR3 reads in full as CASSFTGNAEQFF. Full variable domain (missing parts from reference TRBV14 and TRBJ2-1): EAGVTQSPRYAVLQEGQAVSFWCDPISGHDTLYWYQQPRDQGPQLLVYFRDEAVIDNSQLPSDRFSAVRPKGTNSTLKIQSAKQGDTATYLCASSFTGNAEQFFGPGTRLTVL.

This clone was detected many times. Germline and genes here are mouse. The CDR3 extends 4 residues past the end of the read, so its final part is completed from the germline J gene. The chain is built from TRBV16 and TRBJ2-1; D is perhaps TRBD1 (5 bases). V dropped 3 bases and J dropped 0 bases, with 6 bases sitting between them. CDR1 and CDR2 from the germline V gene are SGHSA and FRNQAP. The CDR3 is made up of 14 amino acids. CDR3 residues: CASSLDNNYAEQFF. CDR3 bases read: TGTGCAAGCAGCTTGGACAATAACTATGCT.

Concerning this clone: TCRdb lists a protein that is different at residue 11 from the translated DNA; the protein given here uses the DNA translation. Mouse names are used for the genes. The CDR3 end is not reached by the read, which stops 3 residues before it; the germline J gene fills it in. This chain connects TRBV14 to TRBJ1-6, with D hard to call. TRBJ1-6 is treated as an ORF (open reading frame) with a function not yet certain. This CDR3 is built from 14 residues. Germline CDR1 reads SGHDT; CDR2 reads FRDEAV. Trimming removed 2 bases at V and 4 bases at J, with 7 bases between. The DNA read from the CDR3 is TGTGCCAGCAGTTTAAACAGTTATAATTCGCCC. Translation: CASSLNSYNSP. Given in full, the CDR3 is CASSLNSYNSPLYF.

This clone ranks as medium-sized. All gene names here are mouse names. The read ends 4 residues early relative to the CDR3; the germline J gene fills the gap. The chain combines TRBV13-3 with TRBJ2-1, with 10 bases matching TRBD1. The CDR3 loop spans 16 amino acids. The V segment lost 6 bases and the J segment 0 bases; nucleotides outside the gene matches: 6. Germline CDR1 and CDR2: NNHDY and SYVADS. The part of the CDR3 DNA that was read is TGTGCCAGCATCCCGGGACAGGGGTATAACTATGCT. Amino acid sequence: CASIPGQGYNYA. Given in full, the CDR3 is CASIPGQGYNYAEQFF.